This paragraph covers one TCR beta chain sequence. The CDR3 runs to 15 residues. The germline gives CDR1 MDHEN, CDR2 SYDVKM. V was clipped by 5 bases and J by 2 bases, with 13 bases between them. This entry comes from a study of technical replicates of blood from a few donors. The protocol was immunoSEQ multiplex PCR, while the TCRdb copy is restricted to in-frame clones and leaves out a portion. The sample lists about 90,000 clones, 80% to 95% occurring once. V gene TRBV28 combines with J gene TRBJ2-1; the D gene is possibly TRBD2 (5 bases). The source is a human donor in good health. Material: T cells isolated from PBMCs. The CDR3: CASSEPSRTYNEQFF. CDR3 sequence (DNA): TGTGCCAGCAGTGAGCCTAGCAGGACCTACAATGAGCAGTTCTTC.